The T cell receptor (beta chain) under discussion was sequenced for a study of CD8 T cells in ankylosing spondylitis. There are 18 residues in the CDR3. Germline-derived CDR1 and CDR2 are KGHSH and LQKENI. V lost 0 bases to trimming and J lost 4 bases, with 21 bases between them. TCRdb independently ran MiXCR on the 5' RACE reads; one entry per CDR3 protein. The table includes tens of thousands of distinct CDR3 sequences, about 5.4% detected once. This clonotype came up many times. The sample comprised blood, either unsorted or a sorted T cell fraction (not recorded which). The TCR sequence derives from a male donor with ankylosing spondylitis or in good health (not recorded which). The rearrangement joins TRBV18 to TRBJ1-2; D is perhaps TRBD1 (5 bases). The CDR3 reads CASSPPLAGGRGFYGYTF. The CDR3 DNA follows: TGTGCCAGCTCACCACCGCTAGCCGGGGGAAGGGGCTTCTATGGCTACACCTTC.